This entry concerns a single T cell receptor (beta chain). This record belongs to a study of blood T cell repertoires in COVID-19. Authors' analysis steps: Estimation of nucleated cell counts relied on the amplification of reference gene primers. Generated by immunoSEQ multiplex PCR, the TCRdb table keeps only in-frame clones and is missing some. V, J and clone size were drawn from that table, and D and trimming were deduced from the DNA. The repertoire consists of 170,000 or so clones, with 75% to 80% occurring once and the leading ten covering about 26%. The receptor was derived from a woman aged 65 to 85 with acute or convalescent COVID-19. Sequences were obtained from peripheral blood.

CDR3 sequence reads: CASSPTGLSNQPQHF. As DNA, the CDR3 is TGTGCCAGCAGTCCGACAGGGTTGAGCAATCAGCCCCAGCATTTT. This rearrangement joins TRBV6-6 to TRBJ1-5, with 7 bases fitting TRBD1. Germline V lookup: CDR1 MNHNY, CDR2 SVGAGI (reference sequence). This CDR3 region has 15 residues. Trimming cost V 5 bases and J 1 base; bases outside gene matches: 5.